Listed here are 6 T cell receptor beta chains from one sample, sequenced in a study of blood T cell repertoires in COVID-19. Assay used: immunoSEQ multiplex PCR; TCRdb lists only in-frame clones, some missing. The sample holds under 350,000 clones, roughly nine tenths seen once. The material sequenced was PBMCs or T cells enriched from blood (not recorded which). The source of these receptors is a woman aged 40-49 years who had recovered from COVID-19.

The V call is TRBV5-4, the J call TRBJ2-7; D is undetermined. Germline loops: CDR1 SGHNT, CDR2 YYREEE (reference sequence). There are 13 residues in the CDR3. V lost 2 bases and J lost 2, with 8 bases in between. The CDR3 sequence: CASSFNRAYEQYF. The CDR3 DNA reads TGTGCCAGCAGCTTCAACAGAGCCTACGAGCAGTACTTC.

The chain uses TRBV19 and TRBJ2-3; 9 nucleotides line up with TRBD2. Germline V CDR1 and CDR2: LNHDA, SQIVND (reference sequence). The CDR3 has 15 amino acids. With V trimmed by 6 bases and J by 3 bases, 7 bases remained unmatched. The CDR3 DNA follows: TGTGCCAGTAGCGGACTAGCGAGTAGGACAGATACGCAGTATTTT. Its translation is CASSGLASRTDTQYF.

This chain joins TRBV12-5 and TRBJ1-2; perhaps TRBD1 as D (6 bases). V dropped 7 bases and J dropped 1 base, with 10 bases sitting between them. The CDR3 sequence is 13 residues long. Germline lookup yields CDR1 LGHNT and CDR2 FRNRAP. The CDR3 loop reads CASDTGFNYGYTF. The CDR3 DNA is TGTGCTAGTGATACAGGGTTTAACTATGGCTACACCTTC.

V usage is TRBV4-1 and J usage is TRBJ2-2; 12 positions agree with TRBD2. The germline V gene has CDR1 MGHRA and CDR2 YSYEKL. The trim removed 2 bases at V and 3 bases at J, leaving 7 bases unmatched. This CDR3 region has 18 residues. This CDR3 reads CASSQRELAGGYTGELFF. The CDR3 coding sequence is TGCGCCAGCAGCCAAAGAGAACTAGCGGGGGGATACACCGGGGAGCTGTTTTTT.

This chain uses TRBV7-9 with TRBJ2-7; TRBD1 might be the D (6 bases). Germline lookup yields CDR1 SEHNR and CDR2 FQNEAQ (reference sequence). V was clipped by 5 bases and J by 5 bases, with 13 bases between them. The CDR3 consists of 13 residues. The CDR3 bases are TGTGCCAGCAGCATAGACCAGGGGAACGAGCAGTACTTC. As protein: CASSIDQGNEQYF.

This sequence joins TRBV7-9 and TRBJ2-7, with D maybe TRBD1 (6 bases). The CDR3 runs 14 residues. CDR1 and CDR2 (germline): SEHNR, FQNEAQ (reference sequence). V lost 5 bases, J lost 4 bases, and 15 bases lay in between. In DNA form, the CDR3 reads TGTGCCAGCAGCCCCGACAAGGGGGTATACGAGCAGTACTTC. It is translated as CASSPDKGVYEQYF. The full variable domain, completed using reference TRBV7-9 and TRBJ2-7, is DTGVSQNPRHKITKRGQNVTFRCDPISEHNRLYWYRQTLGQGPEFLTYFQNEAQLEKSRLLSDRFSAERPKGSFSTLEIQRTEQGDSAMYLCASSPDKGVYEQYFGPGTRLTVT.